Shown below are 21 T cell receptor beta chains from a single sample sequenced in a study of T cells in Graves' hyperthyroidism and ophthalmopathy. RNA transcripts were the template for amplifying TCR beta CDR3 regions. The TCR CDR3 was amplified in a first-round RT-PCR using the HTBI primer set. From the multiplex PCR reads, TCRdb called clonotypes with MiXCR, one entry per CDR3 protein. The sample contains just under 750,000 distinct CDR3 sequences, around 40% of which appear only once. Sequenced: blood. Receptor source: a woman in her thirties or forties with Graves' hyperthyroidism.

This clonotype was recorded many times. The chain links TRBV29-1 to TRBJ1-2; the D gene is possibly TRBD1 (5 bases). Germline CDR1 and CDR2: SQVTM and ANQGSEA. The V gene lost 4 bases and the J gene lost 2 bases, with 8 bases spanning the gap. This CDR3 spans 12 amino acids. CDR3 region: CSVVGDNYGYTF. The DNA of the CDR3 is TGCAGCGTTGTGGGGGACAACTATGGCTACACCTTC.

A note on this clonotype: This may come from a read error, since a much larger clone is one base off. The rearrangement uses TRBV10-3 and TRBJ1-2, with D maybe TRBD1 (5 bases). The V gene's germline CDR1 is ENHRY and CDR2 SYGVKD. The CDR3 is 13 amino acids. This CDR3 reads CATSGGTNYGYTF. The CDR3 nucleotides read TGTGCCACCAGTGGGGGGACTAACTATGGCTACACCTTC.

The chain has TRBV20-1 and TRBJ1-1, with D unclear. V was pared by 0 bases and J by 3 bases, with 11 bases between. Germline V lookup: CDR1 DFQATT, CDR2 SNEGSKA (reference sequence). CDR3 length: 14 amino acids. The CDR3 loop is CSARDKGSDTEAFF. CDR3 DNA: TGCAGTGCTAGAGACAAGGGTTCGGACACTGAAGCTTTCTTT.

With regard to this clonotype: This may be a read error, as it is one base from a much larger clone. This chain uses TRBV7-9 with TRBJ1-2; D is undetermined. Germline CDR1 and CDR2: SEHNR and FQNEAQ (reference sequence). The CDR3 totals 12 residues. V shed 6 bases and J shed 7 bases, with 12 bases lying between them. DNA for the CDR3: TGTGCCAGCAGTTCTAACGAAAGTGGCTACACCTTC. It yields the protein CASSSNESGYTF.

For the CDR3, the DNA is TGTGCCAGCAGTTACTCGAGTTCCTTGGGGGATGGCTACACCTTC. Translating it yields CASSYSSSLGDGYTF. The J gene is TRBJ1-2, the V gene TRBV6-5, with a weak D call TRBD1 (5 bases). Per the germline V gene, CDR1 is MNHEY and CDR2 is SVGAGI. This CDR3 is built from 15 residues. V was trimmed by 0 bases and J by 6 bases, leaving 14 bases between them.

The genes are TRBV28 and TRBJ2-7, with a weak D call TRBD2 (5 bases). V was clipped by 3 bases and J by 9 bases, with 9 bases between them. The germline CDR1 and CDR2 sequences are MDHEN and SYDVKM. The CDR3 covers 11 residues. CDR3 DNA sequence: TGTGCCAGCAGTTTTCGGGGTGCGCAGTACTTC. This codes for CASSFRGAQYF.

This clonotype was detected a few times. The V gene is TRBV20-1, the J gene TRBJ1-5; 7 nucleotides match TRBD1. CDR1 is DFQATT and CDR2 is SNEGSKA in the germline V gene (reference sequence). V lost 1 base and J lost 6; bases outside the gene matches: 6. This CDR3 is 14 amino acids long. CDR3 bases: TGCAGTGCTAGAGGTCCACAGGGGAGTCAGCCCCAGCATTTT. It encodes CSARGPQGSQPQHF.

This clonotype has at least ten counts. This chain uses TRBV20-1 with TRBJ2-5; the D call may be TRBD1 or TRBD2 (6 bases each). Trimming left V 1 base short and J 4 bases short, with 10 bases between. Germline values: CDR1 DFQATT, CDR2 SNEGSKA (reference sequence). The CDR3 runs to 13 residues. The CDR3 DNA reads as TGCAGTGCTAGAGGAGGGGGGCCAGAGACCCAGTACTTC. As protein: CSARGGGPETQYF.

A few counts support this clonotype. The rearrangement joins TRBV19 to TRBJ2-6; TRBD1 is a possible D gene (5 bases). Germline assignment: CDR1 LNHDA and CDR2 SQIVND (reference sequence). The V and J ends lost 1 base and 4 bases respectively, with 17 bases between them. The CDR3 is 18 residues long. Here the CDR3 DNA reads TGTGCCAGTAGTATAGGATCTTTAACAGGTACCGGGGCCAACGTCCTGACTTTC. It yields the protein CASSIGSLTGTGANVLTF.

This clonotype appeared many times. V usage is TRBV5-1 and J usage is TRBJ1-1; TRBD1 matches 8 bases. Germline V CDR1 and CDR2: SGHRS, YFSETQ. This CDR3 comprises 13 residues. V was clipped by 6 bases and J by 1 base; unmatched bases: 2. Written as DNA, the CDR3 is TGCGCCAGCACAGGGGGCCCGAACACTGAAGCTTTCTTT. This sequence encodes CASTGGPNTEAFF. Full variable domain (outside the CDR3, taken from reference TRBV5-1 and TRBJ1-1): KAGVTQTPRYLIKTRGQQVTLSCSPISGHRSVSWYQQTPGQGLQFLFEYFSETQRNKGNFPGRFSGRQFSNSRSEMNVSTLELGDSALYLCASTGGPNTEAFFGQGTRLTVV.

The CDR3 is CASSWTGGGEQYF. CDR3 bases: TGTGCCAGCAGCTGGACAGGGGGAGGGGAGCAGTACTTC. This chain links TRBV7-8 with TRBJ2-7; 10 nucleotides agree with TRBD1. Per the germline V gene, CDR1 is SGHVS and CDR2 is FQNEAQ. The CDR3 consists of 13 residues. The J segment lost 7 bases and the V segment lost 4 bases, leaving 4 bases of the junction unmatched. Complete variable domain (other parts from reference TRBV7-8 and TRBJ2-7): GAGVSQSPRYKVAKRGQDVALRCDPISGHVSLFWYQQALGQGPEFLTYFQNEAQLDKSGLPSDRFFAERPEGSVSTLKIQRTQQEDSAVYLCASSWTGGGEQYFGPGTRLTVT.

The chain is built from TRBV12-3 or TRBV12-4 and TRBJ2-7, with D perhaps TRBD1 (6 bases). The CDR3 loop spans 14 amino acids. The V end lost 4 bases, the J end lost 2 bases, and 12 bases lay between the germline ends. CDR3 coding DNA: TGTGCCAGCAGTTCGACCCGGACAGCCTACGAGCAGTACTTC. Residues: CASSSTRTAYEQYF.

This clonotype showed up many times. The chain is built from TRBV19 and TRBJ1-1; TRBD1 is a possible D gene (5 bases). The CDR3 runs 14 residues. Trimming left V 1 base short and J 5 bases short, with 11 bases between. CDR1 and CDR2 (germline): LNHDA, SQIVND (reference sequence). The CDR3, as DNA: TGTGCCAGTAGTATAGTAAGGGGTTGGACTGAAGCTTTCTTT. It encodes CASSIVRGWTEAFF.

This clonotype was recorded at least ten times. The rearrangement uses TRBV7-8 and TRBJ1-2, with 10 bases matching TRBD1. J gave up 4 bases and V 4 bases, and 9 bases lay outside the gene matches. CDR1 is SGHVS, CDR2 FQNEAQ, per germline. The CDR3 extends over 16 amino acids. The chain's CDR3 is CASSSILGTGAYGYTF. Here the CDR3 DNA reads TGTGCCAGCAGCTCGATCCTCGGGACAGGGGCCTATGGCTACACCTTC.

Note on this clonotype: Germline is not matched at one junction end, which may reflect a read error. The chain recombines TRBV4-3 with TRBJ1-3; TRBD1 agrees at 7 bases. The CDR3 covers 17 residues. Germline V gene lookup returns CDR1 LGHNA and CDR2 YSLEER. The CDR3 loop is CASSEDRAGTSGNTIYF. As DNA, the CDR3 is TGCGCCAGCAGCGAAGACAGGGCAGGGACTTCTGGAAACACCATATATTTT.

The V call is TRBV7-2, the J call TRBJ2-7; D possibly corresponds to TRBD2 (6 bases). Per the germline V gene, CDR1 is SGHTA and CDR2 is FQGNSA. V lost 5 bases and J 3 bases, leaving 17 bases between the germline ends. The CDR3 sequence is 15 residues long. The CDR3 loop reads CASSRSGTGGYEQYF. CDR3 sequence (DNA): TGTGCCAGCAGCCGCTCCGGGACCGGGGGCTACGAGCAGTACTTC.

This clonotype has only a few counts. V and J are TRBV12-3 or TRBV12-4 and TRBJ2-5, with 11 bases lining up with TRBD2. Unmatched junction bases numbered 12, after V lost 6 bases and J lost 0 bases. There are 18 residues in the CDR3. The CDR3 sequence is CASRARPSGRSYQETQYF. The CDR3 DNA is TGTGCCAGCAGAGCGCGACCTAGCGGGAGGTCGTACCAAGAGACCCAGTACTTC.

Notes on this clonotype: A much bigger clone sits one base away, suggesting this may be a read error. The chain recombines TRBV7-2 with TRBJ2-7; D may match TRBD1 or TRBD2 (5 bases each). CDR1 and CDR2 (germline): SGHTA, FQGNSA. V lost 5 bases and J lost 8, with 19 bases in between. CDR3 length: 14 residues. This CDR3 reads CASSLQSGTLKQYF. DNA of the CDR3: TGTGCCAGCAGCCTCCAATCCGGGACCCTTAAGCAGTACTTC.

The V gene is TRBV24-1, the J gene TRBJ2-3, with D perhaps matching TRBD1 or TRBD2 (5 bases each). The V gene's germline CDR1 is KGHDR and CDR2 SFDVKD. The CDR3 covers 15 residues. The V end lost 0 bases, the J end lost 2 bases, and 8 bases lay between the germline ends. Here the CDR3 DNA reads TGTGCCACCAGTGATTTGGGGGACCACACAGATACGCAGTATTTT. Residues: CATSDLGDHTDTQYF.

This chain links TRBV11-2 with TRBJ2-7; 10 bases line up with TRBD2. Germline CDR1 is SGHAT and CDR2 is FQNNGV. There are 16 residues in the CDR3. The junction had 3 bases not matched to a gene; V was cut back by 1 base and J by 0 bases. Here the CDR3 DNA reads TGTGCCAGCAGCTTAGTACCTAGCGGGAGCTCCTACGAGCAGTACTTC. Protein sequence: CASSLVPSGSSYEQYF.

The chain recombines TRBV7-9 with TRBJ2-3; D may be TRBD2 (5 bases). The CDR3 extends over 15 amino acids. Germline V gene lookup returns CDR1 SEHNR and CDR2 FQNEAQ (reference sequence). V shed 7 bases and J shed 1 base, with 15 bases lying between them. This CDR3 is CASISLSGGTDTQYF. For the CDR3, the DNA is TGTGCCAGCATCTCACTGTCCGGGGGCACAGATACGCAGTATTTT.